These T cell receptor beta chains were read from a single sample in a study of cytomegalovirus exposure and HLA in healthy donors. Generated by immunoSEQ multiplex PCR, the TCRdb table keeps only in-frame clones and is missing some. The data show around 150,000 clones, more than 70% seen once. The sample consisted of PBMCs. The receptors derive from a man aged 30 to 45 in good health and CMV-seropositive. Both conserved end residues are part of each CDR3. A D gene is named only where the DNA matches it firmly. Not all rows give a size; the values are once, few, many and, for expanded clones, a class.

CDR3 DNA,CDR3 protein,J gene,D gene,V gene,clone size
TGCGCCAGCAGCCAAGATAGTTGGGGACAGGCAATCTATGGCTACACCTTC,CASSQDSWGQAIYGYTF,TRBJ1-2,TRBD1,TRBV4-1,.
TGTGCCAGCAGCGTAGCTACCGGGGGGGGAACTGAAGCTTTCTTT,CASSVATGGGTEAFF,TRBJ1-1,.,TRBV9,.
TGCGCCAGCAGCTTGGGCCCCGGTGGCAATCAGCCCCAGCATTTT,CASSLGPGGNQPQHF,TRBJ1-5,.,TRBV5-1,.
TGTGCCAGCAGTTCCGGGGGGGCCCTGAGCTCCTACGAGCAGTACTTC,CASSSGGALSSYEQYF,TRBJ2-7,TRBD2,TRBV7-6,.
TGTGCCAGTAGTATAGACCGAGGGAGTGGGCAGTTCTTC,CASSIDRGSGQFF,TRBJ2-1,.,TRBV19,.
TGTGCCAGCAGCGTCGGGAGGTTGGGAACTGAAGCTTTCTTT,CASSVGRLGTEAFF,TRBJ1-1,.,TRBV11-2,.
TGTGCCAGCAGTGAACGAGAGCGGAGCACAGATACGCAGTATTTT,CASSERERSTDTQYF,TRBJ2-3,.,TRBV6-4,.
TGTGCCAGCTCACCACGAGGACAGCCATACGAGCAGTACTTC,CASSPRGQPYEQYF,TRBJ2-7,.,TRBV18,few
TGCGCCAGCAGCCAAGAGAGAGGGCGAACTAATGAAAAACTGTTTTTT,CASSQERGRTNEKLFF,TRBJ1-4,.,TRBV4-3,few
TGTGCCAGCAGTTTACCCCCGGAGGGGATCGATGAGCAGTTCTTC,CASSLPPEGIDEQFF,TRBJ2-1,.,TRBV28,.
TGCGCCAGCAGTCAATCGTGGCGGCCTTACCCCTATGGCTACACCTTC,CASSQSWRPYPYGYTF,TRBJ1-2,.,TRBV23-1,.
TGTGCCAGTAGTATATCAGGGTCGAGAAAGACCCAGTACTTC,CASSISGSRKTQYF,TRBJ2-5,.,TRBV19,.
TGTGCCAGCAGCTTACTAGCGGGGAATTTAGAGACCCAGTACTTC,CASSLLAGNLETQYF,TRBJ2-5,TRBD2,TRBV7-8,.
TGTGCCAGCAGGGTGAAGCGGGGGAGCACAGATACGCAGTATTTT,CASRVKRGSTDTQYF,TRBJ2-3,TRBD2,TRBV5-4,.
TGTGCCACCAGCAGAGCCGGCTACTCCACGGGGGATGAGCAGTTCTTC,CATSRAGYSTGDEQFF,TRBJ2-1,.,TRBV15,.
TGTGCCAGCAGTGAAGCGGGCGGGACCTACAATGAGCAGTTCTTC,CASSEAGGTYNEQFF,TRBJ2-1,.,TRBV2,.